This T cell receptor beta chain comes out of a study of blood T cell repertoires in COVID-19. Study at large: Collection of acute and convalescent COVID-19 samples took place in the United States, Italy and Spain. The cDNA or gDNA used as material had been derived from T cells, B-cell-depleted T cells, or PBMCs.

TCRdb's copy holds only in-frame clones and misses some; the assay was immunoSEQ multiplex PCR. The profile covers 200,000 or so clones, with roughly 87% appearing a single time and under 14% taken by the ten largest. The study assigned cohorts using participant-reported clinical history. This clone was observed a single time. The germline gives CDR1 MNHEY, CDR2 SMNVEV (reference sequence). Deletions cut 3 bases from V and 3 bases from J, with 12 bases between. The CDR3 covers 14 residues. This sequence was found in a man aged 25 to 40 who had recovered from COVID-19. The V call is TRBV27, the J call TRBJ2-7; D may be TRBD2 (5 bases). The specimen was PBMCs or T cells enriched from blood (not recorded which). CDR3 residues: CASSFILDYYEQYF. CDR3 DNA sequence: TGTGCCAGCAGTTTTATACTAGATTACTACGAGCAGTACTTC.